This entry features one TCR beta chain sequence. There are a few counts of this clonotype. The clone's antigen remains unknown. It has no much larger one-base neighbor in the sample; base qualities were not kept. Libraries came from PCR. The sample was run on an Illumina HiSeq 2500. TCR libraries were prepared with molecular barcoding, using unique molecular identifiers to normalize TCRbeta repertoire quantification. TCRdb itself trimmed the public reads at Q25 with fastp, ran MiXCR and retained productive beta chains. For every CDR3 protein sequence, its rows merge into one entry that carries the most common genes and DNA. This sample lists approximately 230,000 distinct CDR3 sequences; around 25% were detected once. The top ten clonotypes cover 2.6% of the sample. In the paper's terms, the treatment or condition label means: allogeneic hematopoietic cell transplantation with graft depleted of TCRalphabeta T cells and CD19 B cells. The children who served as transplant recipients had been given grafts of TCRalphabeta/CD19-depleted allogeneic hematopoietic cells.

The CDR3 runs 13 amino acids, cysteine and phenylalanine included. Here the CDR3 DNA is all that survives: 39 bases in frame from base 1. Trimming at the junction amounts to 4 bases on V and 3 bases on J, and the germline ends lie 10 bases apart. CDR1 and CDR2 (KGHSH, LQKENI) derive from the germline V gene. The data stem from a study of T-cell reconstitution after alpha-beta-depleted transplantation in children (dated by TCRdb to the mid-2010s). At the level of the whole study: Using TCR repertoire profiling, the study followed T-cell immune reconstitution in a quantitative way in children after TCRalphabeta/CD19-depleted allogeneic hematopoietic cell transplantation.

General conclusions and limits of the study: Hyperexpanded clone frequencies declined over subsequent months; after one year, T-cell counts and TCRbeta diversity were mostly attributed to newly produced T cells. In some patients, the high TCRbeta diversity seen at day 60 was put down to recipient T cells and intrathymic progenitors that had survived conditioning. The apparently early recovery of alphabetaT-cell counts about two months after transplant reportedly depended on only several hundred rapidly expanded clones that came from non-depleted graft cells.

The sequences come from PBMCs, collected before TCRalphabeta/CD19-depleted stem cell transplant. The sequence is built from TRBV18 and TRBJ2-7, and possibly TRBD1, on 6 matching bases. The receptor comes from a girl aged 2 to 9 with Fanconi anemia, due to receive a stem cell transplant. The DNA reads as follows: TGTGCCAGCTCACAAGGACAGATCTACGAGCAGTACTTC. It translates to CASSQGQIYEQYF.